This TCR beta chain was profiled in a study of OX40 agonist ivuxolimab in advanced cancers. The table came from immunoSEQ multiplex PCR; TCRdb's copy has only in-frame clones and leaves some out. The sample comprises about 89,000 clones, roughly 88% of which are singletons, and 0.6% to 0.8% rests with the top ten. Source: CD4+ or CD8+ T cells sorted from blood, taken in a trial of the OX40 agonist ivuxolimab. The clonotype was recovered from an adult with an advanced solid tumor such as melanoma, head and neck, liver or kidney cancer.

The CDR3 loop is CASSLSSGVAQYF. Written as DNA, the CDR3 is TGTGCCAGCAGTTTAAGTTCGGGGGTCGCCCAGTACTTC. V usage is TRBV28 and J usage is TRBJ2-5; D might be TRBD2 (6 bases). The germline V gene has CDR1 MDHEN and CDR2 SYDVKM. The CDR3 runs 13 residues. Trimming pared 2 bases from V and 9 bases from J, leaving 13 bases between.